This T cell receptor beta chain was captured in a study of T cell responses to AZD1222 COVID-19 vaccine. This CDR3 is built from 13 residues. The V and J ends lost 3 bases and 4 bases respectively, with 10 bases between them. Looked up from germline, CDR1 is SGHTA and CDR2 is FQGNSA. Data came from immunoSEQ multiplex PCR; TCRdb stores just in-frame clones and leaves some out. Found here are approximately 120,000 clones, 80% to 90% of them singletons; the top ten hold about 26%. The chain is built from TRBV7-2 and TRBJ2-7, with D unresolved. The source of this sequence is an adult who received the AZD1222 COVID-19 vaccine. This sample comprised peripheral blood, obtained 28 days after the second AZD1222 dose. In DNA, the CDR3 is TGTGCCAGCAGCTTTTCTAGGGAATACGAGCAGTACTTC. Its translation is CASSFSREYEQYF.